The 9 T cell receptor beta chains in this list originate from one sample, sequenced in a study of shared clonotypes between healthy human individuals. Repertoires were generated with immunoSEQ multiplex PCR, while TCRdb's copy carries only in-frame clones and drops some. The data contain 2 million or so clones, approximately 95% of them seen just once; the ten biggest clones take up around 0.13%. Material for sequencing was naive CD4+ T cells sorted from blood. Stated subset: CD45RA+ positively selected. All receptors come from a man aged 18 to 29 in good health.

In its sample, this clone was seen once. The chain has TRBV30 and TRBJ1-5, with 9 bases fitting TRBD1. V lost 3 bases to trimming and J lost 4 bases; unmatched junction nucleotides: 4. Germline assignment: CDR1 GTSNPN and CDR2 SVGIG (reference sequence). There are 14 residues in the CDR3. This chain's CDR3 is CAWRGTGYNQPQHF. The DNA for the CDR3 is TGTGCCTGGAGGGGGACAGGGTATAATCAGCCCCAGCATTTT. The full variable domain, in which reference TRBV30 and TRBJ1-5 provide the parts outside the CDR3, is SQTIHQWPATLVQPVGSPLSLECTVEGTSNPNLYWYRQAAGRGLQLLFYSVGIGQISSEVPQNLSASRPQDRQFILSSKKLLLSDSGFYLCAWRGTGYNQPQHFGDGTRLSIL.

V and J are TRBV20-1 and TRBJ1-4; D is ambiguous. This CDR3 is built from 10 residues. Germline V gene sequence: CDR1 DFQATT, CDR2 SNEGSKA (reference sequence). With 6 bases removed from V and 5 bases from J, the gap between germline ends came to 4 bases. CDR3 nucleotides: TGCAGTGCCCCGAATGAAAAACTGTTTTTT. Residues: CSAPNEKLFF.

This chain links TRBV4-1 with TRBJ2-5; D possibly corresponds to TRBD1 (5 bases). Trimming stripped 0 bases from V and 0 bases from J, with 14 bases between. CDR3 length: 17 amino acids. Looked up from germline, CDR1 is MGHRA and CDR2 is YSYEKL. The CDR3 loop is CASSQDFGASNQETQYF. In DNA, the CDR3 is TGCGCCAGCAGCCAAGATTTTGGGGCCAGCAACCAAGAGACCCAGTACTTC.

This sequence joins TRBV5-1 and TRBJ2-1, with no clear D. V gave up 0 bases and J gave up 8 bases, with 6 bases separating them. The V gene's germline CDR1 is SGHRS and CDR2 YFSETQ. This CDR3 region has 12 residues. This chain's CDR3 is CASSLGVYEQFF. The CDR3 DNA follows: TGCGCCAGCAGCTTGGGGGTCTATGAGCAGTTCTTC.

This chain connects TRBV6-5 to TRBJ2-6, with D hard to call. V lost 4 bases and J 0 bases, leaving 4 bases between the germline ends. Per germline, CDR1 MNHEY and CDR2 SVGAGI. The CDR3 spans 14 residues. The CDR3 DNA sequence: TGTGCCAGCAGTTGGGACTCTGGGGCCAACGTCCTGACTTTC. It specifies CASSWDSGANVLTF.

V gene TRBV5-4 combines with J gene TRBJ2-5, with D perhaps TRBD1 or TRBD2 (6 bases each). V lost 4 bases and J 3 bases, leaving 16 bases between the germline ends. CDR3 length: 15 amino acids. Per the germline V gene, CDR1 is SGHNT and CDR2 is YYREEE (reference sequence). CDR3 coding DNA: TGTGCCAGCAGCCCCCCGGGGGCGGGTAAAGAGACCCAGTACTTC. This translates into CASSPPGAGKETQYF. Together with reference TRBV5-4 and TRBJ2-5, the CDR3 gives the full variable domain: ETGVTQSPTHLIKTRGQQVTLRCSSQSGHNTVSWYQQALGQGPQFIFQYYREEENGRGNFPPRFSGLQFPNYSSELNVNALELDDSALYLCASSPPGAGKETQYFGPGTRLLVL.

A single count supports this clone. The chain has TRBV11-2 and TRBJ2-7, with TRBD1 identical over 10 bases. The CDR3 loop spans 15 amino acids. CDR1 SGHAT and CDR2 FQNNGV come from the germline V gene. J gave up 5 bases and V 5 bases, and 9 bases lay outside the gene matches. The CDR3 protein is CASSADRGRGNEQYF. For the CDR3, the DNA is TGTGCCAGCAGCGCAGACAGGGGGCGGGGTAACGAGCAGTACTTC. The entire variable domain, with the rest obtained from reference TRBV11-2 and TRBJ2-7, is as follows: EAGVAQSPRYKIIEKRQSVAFWCNPISGHATLYWYQQILGQGPKLLIQFQNNGVVDDSQLPKDRFSAERLKGVDSTLKIQPAKLEDSAVYLCASSADRGRGNEQYFGPGTRLTVT.

The chain uses TRBV10-3 and TRBJ2-2, with unresolved D. The CDR3 length is 15 residues. Germline V gives CDR1 ENHRY, CDR2 SYGVKD. V was shortened by 3 bases and J by 0 bases, with 8 bases between the two germline ends. The CDR3 sequence: CAISEDTPNTGELFF. The CDR3, as DNA: TGTGCCATCAGTGAAGATACACCGAACACCGGGGAGCTGTTTTTT.

The J gene is TRBJ1-2, the V gene TRBV11-2; 8 nucleotides agree with TRBD1. This CDR3 spans 15 amino acids. The germline gives CDR1 SGHAT, CDR2 FQNNGV. With 6 bases clipped from V and 5 bases from J, the junction kept 11 bases outside the gene matches. This CDR3 reads CASSNRAQGGYGYTF. DNA of the CDR3: TGTGCCAGCAGTAACCGGGCACAGGGGGGATATGGCTACACCTTC.